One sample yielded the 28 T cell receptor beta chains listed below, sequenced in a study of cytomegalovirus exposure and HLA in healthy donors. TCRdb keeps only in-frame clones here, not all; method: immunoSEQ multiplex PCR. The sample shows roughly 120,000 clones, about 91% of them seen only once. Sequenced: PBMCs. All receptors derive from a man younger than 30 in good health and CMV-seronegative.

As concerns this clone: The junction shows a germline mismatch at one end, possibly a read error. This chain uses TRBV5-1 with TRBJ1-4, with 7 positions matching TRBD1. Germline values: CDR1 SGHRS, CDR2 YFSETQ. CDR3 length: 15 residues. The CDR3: CASSLGDSFNEELFF. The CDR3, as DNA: TGCGCCAGCAGCTTAGGGGACAGTTTCAATGAAGAACTGTTTTTT. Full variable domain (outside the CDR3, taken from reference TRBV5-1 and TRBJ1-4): KAGVTQTPRYLIKTRGQQVTLSCSPISGHRSVSWYQQTPGQGLQFLFEYFSETQRNKGNFPGRFSGRQFSNSRSEMNVSTLELGDSALYLCASSLGDSFNEELFFGSGTQLSVL.

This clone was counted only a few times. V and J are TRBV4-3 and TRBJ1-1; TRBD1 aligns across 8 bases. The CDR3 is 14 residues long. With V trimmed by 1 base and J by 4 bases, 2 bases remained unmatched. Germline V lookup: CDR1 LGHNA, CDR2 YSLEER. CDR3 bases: TGCGCCAGCAGCCAAGCAGGGGGCCTCACTGAAGCTTTCTTT. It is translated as CASSQAGGLTEAFF.

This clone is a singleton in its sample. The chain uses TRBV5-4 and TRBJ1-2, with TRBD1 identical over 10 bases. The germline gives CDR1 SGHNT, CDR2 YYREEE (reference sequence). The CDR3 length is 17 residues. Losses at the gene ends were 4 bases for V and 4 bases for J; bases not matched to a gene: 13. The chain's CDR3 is CASSPPPRDRGRYGYTF. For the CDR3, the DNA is TGTGCCAGCAGCCCGCCGCCTAGGGACAGGGGACGCTATGGCTACACCTTC.

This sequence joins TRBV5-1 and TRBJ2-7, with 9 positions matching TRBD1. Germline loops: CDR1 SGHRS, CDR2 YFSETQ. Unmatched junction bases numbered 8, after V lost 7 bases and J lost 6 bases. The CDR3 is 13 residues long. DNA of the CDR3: TGCGCCAGCCGTCCCGGGACAGGGTTCGAGCAGTACTTC. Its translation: CASRPGTGFEQYF.

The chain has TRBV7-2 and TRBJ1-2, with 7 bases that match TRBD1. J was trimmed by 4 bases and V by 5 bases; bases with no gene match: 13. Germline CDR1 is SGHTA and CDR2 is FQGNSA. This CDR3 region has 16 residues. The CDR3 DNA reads TGTGCCAGCAGCCCGGGACAGTTCCCTTCGGGCTATGGCTACACCTTC. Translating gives CASSPGQFPSGYGYTF.

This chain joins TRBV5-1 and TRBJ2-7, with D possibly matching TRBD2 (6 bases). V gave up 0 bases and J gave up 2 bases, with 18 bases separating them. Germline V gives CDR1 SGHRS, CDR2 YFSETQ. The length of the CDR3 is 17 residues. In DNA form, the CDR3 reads TGCGCCAGCAGCTTGGGGCGGGGAGGAGCGGGTGCCTACGAGCAGTACTTC. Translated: CASSLGRGGAGAYEQYF.

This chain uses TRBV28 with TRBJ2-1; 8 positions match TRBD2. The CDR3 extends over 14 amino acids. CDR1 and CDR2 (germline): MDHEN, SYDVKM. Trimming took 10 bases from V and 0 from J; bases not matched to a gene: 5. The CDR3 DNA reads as TGTGCCACCACAAGCGGGAGCTCCTACAATGAGCAGTTCTTC. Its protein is CATTSGSSYNEQFF.

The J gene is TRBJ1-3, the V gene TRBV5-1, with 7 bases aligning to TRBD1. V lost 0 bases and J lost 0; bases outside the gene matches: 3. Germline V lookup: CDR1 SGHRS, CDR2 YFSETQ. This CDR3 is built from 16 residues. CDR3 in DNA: TGCGCCAGCAGCTTGGGGGACAGTTTCTCTGGAAACACCATATATTTT. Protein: CASSLGDSFSGNTIYF. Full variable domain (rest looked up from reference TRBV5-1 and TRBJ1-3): KAGVTQTPRYLIKTRGQQVTLSCSPISGHRSVSWYQQTPGQGLQFLFEYFSETQRNKGNFPGRFSGRQFSNSRSEMNVSTLELGDSALYLCASSLGDSFSGNTIYFGEGSWLTVV.

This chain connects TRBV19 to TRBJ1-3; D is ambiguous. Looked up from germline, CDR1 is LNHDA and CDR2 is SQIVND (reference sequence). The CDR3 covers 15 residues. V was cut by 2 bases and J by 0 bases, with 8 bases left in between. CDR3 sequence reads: CASSITGVSGNTIYF. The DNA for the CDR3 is TGTGCCAGTAGTATAACTGGAGTCTCTGGAAACACCATATATTTT.

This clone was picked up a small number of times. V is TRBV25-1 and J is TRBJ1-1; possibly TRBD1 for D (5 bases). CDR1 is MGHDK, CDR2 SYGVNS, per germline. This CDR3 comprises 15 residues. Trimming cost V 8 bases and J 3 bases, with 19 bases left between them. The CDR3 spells CASVTRFGGDTEAFF. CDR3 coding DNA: TGTGCCAGCGTTACGAGGTTCGGGGGTGACACTGAAGCTTTCTTT.

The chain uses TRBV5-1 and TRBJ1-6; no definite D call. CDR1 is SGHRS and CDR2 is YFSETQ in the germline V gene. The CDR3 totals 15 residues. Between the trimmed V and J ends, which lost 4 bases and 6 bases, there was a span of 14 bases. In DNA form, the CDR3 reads TGCGCCAGCAGCCCCCCGGGGATCGGTAATTCACCCCTCCACTTT. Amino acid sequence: CASSPPGIGNSPLHF.

The CDR3 DNA reads as TGTGCCAGCAGCAGTCTAGCGGCGAACTCCTACGAGCAGTACTTC. Amino acids: CASSSLAANSYEQYF. The V gene is TRBV7-2, the J gene TRBJ2-7; 7 nucleotides agree with TRBD2. This CDR3 has 15 amino acids. CDR1 and CDR2 (germline): SGHTA, FQGNSA. V trimming: 5 bases; J trimming: 0 bases; junction bases outside the gene matches: 7.

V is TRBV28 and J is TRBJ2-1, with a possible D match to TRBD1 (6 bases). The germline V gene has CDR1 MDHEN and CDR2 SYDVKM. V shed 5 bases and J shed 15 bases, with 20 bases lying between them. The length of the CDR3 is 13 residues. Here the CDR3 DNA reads TGTGCCAGCAGTCCCCGCTCACAGGGCCGGTCGTTCTTC. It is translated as CASSPRSQGRSFF. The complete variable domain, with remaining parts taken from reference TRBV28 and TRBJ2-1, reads DVKVTQSSRYLVKRTGEKVFLECVQDMDHENMFWYRQDPGLGLRLIYFSYDVKMKEKGDIPEGYSVSREKKERFSLILESASTNQTSMYLCASSPRSQGRSFFGPGTRLTVL.

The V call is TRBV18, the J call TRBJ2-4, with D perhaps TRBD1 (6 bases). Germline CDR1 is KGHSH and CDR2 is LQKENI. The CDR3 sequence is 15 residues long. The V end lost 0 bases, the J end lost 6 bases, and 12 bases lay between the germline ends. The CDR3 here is CASSPPLGQLNIQYF. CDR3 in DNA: TGTGCCAGCTCACCACCCCTAGGACAGCTAAACATTCAGTACTTC.

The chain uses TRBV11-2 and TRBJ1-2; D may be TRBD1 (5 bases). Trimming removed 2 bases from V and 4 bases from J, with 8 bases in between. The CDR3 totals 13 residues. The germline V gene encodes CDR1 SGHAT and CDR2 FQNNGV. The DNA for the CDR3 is TGTGCCAGCAGCTTACGGACATTCTATGGCTACACCTTC. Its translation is CASSLRTFYGYTF.

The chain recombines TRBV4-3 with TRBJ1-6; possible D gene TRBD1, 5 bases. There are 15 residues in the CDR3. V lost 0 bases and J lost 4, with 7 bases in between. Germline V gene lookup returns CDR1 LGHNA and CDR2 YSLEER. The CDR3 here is CASSQDRGYNSPLHF. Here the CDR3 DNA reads TGCGCCAGCAGCCAAGATCGGGGGTATAATTCACCCCTCCACTTT.

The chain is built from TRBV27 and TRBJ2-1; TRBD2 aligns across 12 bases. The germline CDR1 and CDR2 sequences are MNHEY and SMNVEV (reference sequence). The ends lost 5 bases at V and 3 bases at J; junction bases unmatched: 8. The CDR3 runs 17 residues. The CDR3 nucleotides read TGTGCCAGCAGTCCTAGCGGGGGGGCCCTCTTCTACAATGAGCAGTTCTTC. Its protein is CASSPSGGALFYNEQFF.

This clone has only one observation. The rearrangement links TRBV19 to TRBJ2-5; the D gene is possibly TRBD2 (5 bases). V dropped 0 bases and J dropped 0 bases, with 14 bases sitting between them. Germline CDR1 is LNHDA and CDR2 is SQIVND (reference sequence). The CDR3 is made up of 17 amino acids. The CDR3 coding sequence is TGTGCCAGTAGTATAGATCATAGAGGGAGTTACCAAGAGACCCAGTACTTC. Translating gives CASSIDHRGSYQETQYF.

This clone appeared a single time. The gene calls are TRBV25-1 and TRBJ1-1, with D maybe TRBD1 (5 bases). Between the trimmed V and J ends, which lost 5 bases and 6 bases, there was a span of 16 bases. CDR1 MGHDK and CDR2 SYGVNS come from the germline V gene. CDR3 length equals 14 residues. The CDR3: CASSLQGNNAEAFF. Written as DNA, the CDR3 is TGTGCCAGCAGTCTTCAGGGAAATAACGCTGAAGCTTTCTTT. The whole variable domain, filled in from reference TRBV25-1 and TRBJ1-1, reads EADIYQTPRYLVIGTGKKITLECSQTMGHDKMYWYQQDPGMELHLIHYSYGVNSTEKGDLSSESTVSRIRTEHFPLTLESARPSHTSQYLCASSLQGNNAEAFFGQGTRLTVV.

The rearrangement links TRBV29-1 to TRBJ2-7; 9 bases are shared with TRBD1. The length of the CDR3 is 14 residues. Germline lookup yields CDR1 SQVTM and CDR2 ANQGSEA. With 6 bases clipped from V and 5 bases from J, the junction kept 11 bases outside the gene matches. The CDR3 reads CSVNRDRVGDEQYF. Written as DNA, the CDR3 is TGCAGCGTGAACCGGGACAGGGTTGGGGACGAGCAGTACTTC.

CDR3 coding DNA: TGTGCCTGGAGTATAGGACAGGAGCTAAATGAGCAGTTCTTC. Translated, it gives CAWSIGQELNEQFF. The chain joins TRBV30 to TRBJ2-1; 7 nucleotides align to TRBD1. The CDR3 runs 14 residues. The ends lost 2 bases at V and 7 bases at J; junction bases unmatched: 8. CDR1 and CDR2 (germline): GTSNPN, SVGIG (reference sequence).

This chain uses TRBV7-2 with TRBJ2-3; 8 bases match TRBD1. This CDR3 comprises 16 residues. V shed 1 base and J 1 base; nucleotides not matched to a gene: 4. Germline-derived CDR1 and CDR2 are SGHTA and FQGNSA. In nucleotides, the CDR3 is TGTGCCAGCAGCTTAGACCAGGGGGCCGGCACAGATACGCAGTATTTT. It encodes CASSLDQGAGTDTQYF.

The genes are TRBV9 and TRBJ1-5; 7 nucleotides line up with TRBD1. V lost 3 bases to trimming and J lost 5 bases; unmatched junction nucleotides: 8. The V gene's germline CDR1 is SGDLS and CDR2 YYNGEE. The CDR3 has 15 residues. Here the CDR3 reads CASSGEPGQYQPQHF. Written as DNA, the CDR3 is TGTGCCAGCAGCGGGGAACCGGGACAGTATCAGCCCCAGCATTTT.

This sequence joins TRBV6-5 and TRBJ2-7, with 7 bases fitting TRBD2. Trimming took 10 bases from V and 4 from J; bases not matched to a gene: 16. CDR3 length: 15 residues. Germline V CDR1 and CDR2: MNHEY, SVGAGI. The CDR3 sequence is CATGEGTGVWYEQYF. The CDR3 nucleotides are TGTGCCACCGGGGAGGGGACCGGCGTCTGGTACGAGCAGTACTTC.

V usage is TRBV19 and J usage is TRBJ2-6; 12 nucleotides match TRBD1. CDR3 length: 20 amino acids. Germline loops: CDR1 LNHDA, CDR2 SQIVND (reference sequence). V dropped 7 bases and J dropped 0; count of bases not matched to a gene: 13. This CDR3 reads CASTQFAGQGAVSGANVLTF. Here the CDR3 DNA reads TGTGCCAGTACCCAATTTGCGGGACAGGGGGCAGTCTCTGGGGCCAACGTCCTGACTTTC.

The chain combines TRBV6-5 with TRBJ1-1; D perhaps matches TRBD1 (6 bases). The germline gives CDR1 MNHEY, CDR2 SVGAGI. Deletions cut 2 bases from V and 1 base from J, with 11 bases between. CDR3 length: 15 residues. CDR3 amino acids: CASSYPGHGNTEAFF. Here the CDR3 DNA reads TGTGCCAGCAGTTACCCGGGACATGGGAACACTGAAGCTTTCTTT.

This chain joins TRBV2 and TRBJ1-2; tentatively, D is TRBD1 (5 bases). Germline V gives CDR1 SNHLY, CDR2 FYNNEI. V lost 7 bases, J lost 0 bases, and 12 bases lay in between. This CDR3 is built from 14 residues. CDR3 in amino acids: CASNRRTTNYGYTF. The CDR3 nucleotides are TGTGCCAGCAACCGACGGACAACTAACTATGGCTACACCTTC.

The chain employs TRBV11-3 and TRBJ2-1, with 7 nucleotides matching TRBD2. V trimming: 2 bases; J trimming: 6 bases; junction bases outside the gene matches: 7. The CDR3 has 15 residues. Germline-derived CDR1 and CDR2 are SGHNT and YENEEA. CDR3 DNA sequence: TGTGCCAGCAGCTTACGTATCGGGAGGACCAATGAGCAGTTCTTC. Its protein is CASSLRIGRTNEQFF.